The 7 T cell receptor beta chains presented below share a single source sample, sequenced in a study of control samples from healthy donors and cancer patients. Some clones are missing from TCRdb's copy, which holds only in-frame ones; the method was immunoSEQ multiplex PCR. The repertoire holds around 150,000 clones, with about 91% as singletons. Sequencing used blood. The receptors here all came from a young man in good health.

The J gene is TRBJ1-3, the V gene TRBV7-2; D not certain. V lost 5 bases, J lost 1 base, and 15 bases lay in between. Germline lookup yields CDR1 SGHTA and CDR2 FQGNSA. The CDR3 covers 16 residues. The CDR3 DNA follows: TGTGCCAGCAGCGTGACCAACCCAAGATCTGGAAACACCATATATTTT. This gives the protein CASSVTNPRSGNTIYF. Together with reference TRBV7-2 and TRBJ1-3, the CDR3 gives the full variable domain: GAGVSQSPSNKVTEKGKDVELRCDPISGHTALYWYRQSLGQGLEFLIYFQGNSAPDKSGLPSDRFSAERTGGSVSTLTIQRTQQEDSAVYLCASSVTNPRSGNTIYFGEGSWLTVV.

In nucleotides, the CDR3 is TGTGCCAGCAGCCAAAGCGGGGGGCAGGAAGCTTTCTTT. It encodes CASSQSGGQEAFF. The genes are TRBV11-2 and TRBJ1-1; D possibly corresponds to TRBD1 (6 bases). Trimming took off 5 bases at V and 8 bases at J, with 15 bases between the two ends. The germline CDR1 and CDR2 sequences are SGHAT and FQNNGV. The CDR3 loop spans 13 amino acids.

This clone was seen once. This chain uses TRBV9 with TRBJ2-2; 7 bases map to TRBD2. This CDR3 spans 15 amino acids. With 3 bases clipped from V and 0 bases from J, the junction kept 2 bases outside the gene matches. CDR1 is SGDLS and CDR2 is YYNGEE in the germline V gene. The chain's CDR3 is CASSGGLANTGELFF. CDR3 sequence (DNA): TGTGCCAGCAGCGGCGGACTAGCGAACACCGGGGAGCTGTTTTTT.

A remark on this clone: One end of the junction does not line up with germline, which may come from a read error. The CDR3 bases are TGTGCCAGCAGCTTAGCTCTGGACGGCATCATCTTC. It codes for CASSLALDGIIF. The chain is built from TRBV7-9 and TRBJ1-2; D call uncertain. The CDR3 spans 12 residues. Germline CDR1 SEHNR, CDR2 FQNEAQ (reference sequence).

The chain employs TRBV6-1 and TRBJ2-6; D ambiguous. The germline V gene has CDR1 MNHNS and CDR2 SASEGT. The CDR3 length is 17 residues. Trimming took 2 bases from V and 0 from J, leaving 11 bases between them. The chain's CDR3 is CASSEHVLLSGANVLTF. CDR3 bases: TGTGCCAGCAGTGAACATGTGCTCCTCTCTGGGGCCAACGTCCTGACTTTC.

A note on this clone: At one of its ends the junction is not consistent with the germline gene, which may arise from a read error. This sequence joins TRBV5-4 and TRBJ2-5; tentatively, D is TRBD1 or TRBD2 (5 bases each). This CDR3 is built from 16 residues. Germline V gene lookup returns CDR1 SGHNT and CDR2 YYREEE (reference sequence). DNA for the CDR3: TGTGCCAGCAGTTTGGAGTCAGGGACGGTCCAAGAGACCCAGTACTTC. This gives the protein CASSLESGTVQETQYF.

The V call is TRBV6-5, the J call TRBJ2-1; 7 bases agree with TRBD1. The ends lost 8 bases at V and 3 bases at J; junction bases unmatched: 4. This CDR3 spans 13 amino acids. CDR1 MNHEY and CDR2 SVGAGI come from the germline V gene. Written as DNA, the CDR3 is TGTGCCAGCTTGGGGACAGACTACAATGAGCAGTTCTTC. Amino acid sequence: CASLGTDYNEQFF.